This record looks at one TCR beta chain sequence and its context. The source of the sample is a study of OX40 agonist ivuxolimab in advanced cancers. The wider study: Cohort: approximately 79% men, mean age about 60, aged about 20 to 85.

Sequencing was performed with immunoSEQ multiplex PCR; in TCRdb, only in-frame clones are kept and a portion is missing. The data hold about 40,000 clones, with approximately 80% observed a single time. Trimming stripped 0 bases from V and 2 bases from J, with 10 bases between. The CDR3 length is 15 residues. Looked up from germline, CDR1 is SGDLS and CDR2 is YYNGEE. The receptor was derived from an adult with an advanced solid tumor such as melanoma, head and neck, liver or kidney cancer. Sequences were derived from CD4+ or CD8+ T cells sorted from blood, sampled in a trial of the OX40 agonist ivuxolimab. The gene calls are TRBV9 and TRBJ2-3; maybe TRBD1 (6 bases). The CDR3 DNA reads TGTGCCAGCAGCGTAGTGAGGGGGACCACAGATACGCAGTATTTT. Its protein product is CASSVVRGTTDTQYF.